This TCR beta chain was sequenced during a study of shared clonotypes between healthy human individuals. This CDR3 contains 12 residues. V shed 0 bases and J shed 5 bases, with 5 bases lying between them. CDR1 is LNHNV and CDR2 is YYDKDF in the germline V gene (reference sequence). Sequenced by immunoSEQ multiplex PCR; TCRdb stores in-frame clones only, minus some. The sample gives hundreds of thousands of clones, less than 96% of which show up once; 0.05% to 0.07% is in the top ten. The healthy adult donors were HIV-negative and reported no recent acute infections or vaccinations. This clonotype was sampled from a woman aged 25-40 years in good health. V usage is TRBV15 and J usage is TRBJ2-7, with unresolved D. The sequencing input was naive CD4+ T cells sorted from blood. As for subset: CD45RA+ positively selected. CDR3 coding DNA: TGTGCCACCAGCAGAGATCGAAACGAGCAGTACTTC. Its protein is CATSRDRNEQYF.